This TCR beta chain was recovered during a study of technical replicates of blood from four donors. The germline gives CDR1 SGHAT, CDR2 FQNNGV. V lost 4 bases, J lost 4 bases, and 1 base stayed unmatched. CDR3 length equals 13 residues. Libraries were prepared by immunoSEQ multiplex PCR; TCRdb keeps only in-frame clonotypes and omits some of them. Of over 80,000 clones listed, about 96% are singletons. The sequencing sample was made of T cells isolated from PBMCs. The source is a human donor in good health. J is TRBJ2-5 and V is TRBV11-2; 9 bases align to TRBD2. The CDR3, as DNA: TGTGCCAGCAGCTCAGCGGGAGGAGAGACCCAGTACTTC. Its protein product is CASSSAGGETQYF.